This T cell receptor beta chain was retrieved from a study of T cells in Graves' hyperthyroidism and ophthalmopathy (dated by TCRdb to about 2019). Regarding the complete study: Peripheral blood samples were taken at the time of initial diagnosis, prior to any treatment. According to the paper, TCR Vbeta CDR3 sequencing was carried out on roughly 130 peripheral blood samples, which came from under 50 ophthalmopathy, around 74 hyperthyroidism and approximately 17 progressor patients. After sampling, hyperthyroidism patients received methimazole starting at 30 mg daily, and ophthalmopathy patients received high-dose intravenous methylprednisolone. For training and testing, the 80 to 100 patients in the discovery cohort were randomly divided in a 7:3 ratio. Whether ophthalmopathy could be predicted prospectively was tested in an independent validation cohort made up of 18 to 20 hyperthyroidism patients plus 17 patients who later progressed to ophthalmopathy. Thyroid tissue and blood T-cell repertoires from about six Graves' hyperthyroidism patients were also compared in the study. To identify distinguishing TCR V-J signatures, a discovery cohort of 95 to 100 patients was used, comprising 43 with Graves' ophthalmopathy and some 57 with stable Graves' hyperthyroidism. Study-wide findings and limitations: A 13 V-J signature model separated ophthalmopathy from stable hyperthyroidism, with 87.88% sensitivity and roughly 81% specificity in cross-validation and 80%/75% in testing. Sample size was not statistically predetermined, and investigators were not blinded to group allocation. Blood samples also contained most of the expanded thyroid clonotypes (frequency above 0.001), which suggests that blood repertoires may reflect thyroid immune responses. In validation, progression to ophthalmopathy was predicted by the model with more than 65% sensitivity and approximately 78% specificity, a median of approximately 7.1 months before onset.

At least ten counts were recorded for this clonotype. Its specific antigen is unknown. No much larger clonotype is one base removed from it; base qualities were not supplied. TCR beta CDR3 regions were amplified from RNA transcripts. The first round of RT-PCR for the TCR CDR3 was performed with the HTBI primer set and the Qiagen OneStep RT-PCR kit. Libraries were constructed in a second round of multiplex PCR, after which size selection and purification were carried out. The libraries were sequenced on an Illumina HiSeq2000 using paired-end 100 bp reads. The published analysis was carried out like this. SOAPnuke was used to process the raw data, throwing out any read that contained adapters or uncalled bases, had a mean Phred below 15, or lacked an exact constant-primer or identifier match. COPE v1.2.5 was used to merge the high-quality paired reads, and each unique nucleotide sequence was defined as a clonotype. MiTCR v1.1 was used to align the clonotypes against IMGT TRBV, TRBD and TRBJ reference segments. Analysis was restricted to V-J combinations with a frequency above 0.0001, which covered roughly 99% of repertoires. The TCS score was defined as F50 (clonal expansion) divided by E x V (chaos), with BLOSUM62-based TCRdist calculated between CDR3 peptides within each V-J. Welch's t-statistics and random forest reduced 514 V-J features to 13, which were used in a naive Bayes classifier (R e1071). TCRdb reanalyzed the raw reads on its own, using fastp at Q25 for trimming and MiXCR for clone calling, and kept in-frame beta chains. Every distinct CDR3 protein forms one entry, paired with its most common genes and DNA. These V and J calls originate from TCRdb's pipeline instead of the authors' own analysis. This sample lists more than 450,000 distinct CDR3 sequences; 11% to 15% were detected once. Together, the top ten hold 11% to 15% of the sample.

Stable Graves' hyperthyroidism was defined as the absence of progression to ophthalmopathy over 18 months of follow-up. The hyperthyroidism patients were between 18 and 65 years old and newly diagnosed, with a disease duration of less than 2 months. The study excluded patients with uncontrolled infections, other autoimmune diseases, pregnancy or lactation. Diagnoses were based on clinical symptoms, serum thyroxine and TRAb, thyroid ultrasound and orbital computed tomography. Ficoll-Paque density gradient centrifugation was used to isolate PBMCs from 10 ml of fresh peripheral blood. Total RNA was extracted using Trizol reagent, and RNA quality was assessed on an Agilent 2100 Bioanalyzer. Per the germline V gene, ENHRY is the CDR1 and SYGVKD is the CDR2. The CDR3 measures 15 amino acids from cysteine to phenylalanine. The DNA shown is the 45-base CDR3, in frame from base 1. V is cut back by 4 bases and J by 0 bases, with 4 bases in the junction unmatched.

This clonotype was obtained from a woman aged 40 to 55 with Graves' hyperthyroidism. The chain is assembled from TRBV10-3 and TRBJ2-7; 9 nucleotides in the junction match TRBD2. Material for sequencing was blood. For the CDR3, the sequence is CAISGLAGHSYEQYF. The DNA reads TGTGCCATCAGTGGGCTAGCGGGACACTCCTACGAGCAGTACTTC.